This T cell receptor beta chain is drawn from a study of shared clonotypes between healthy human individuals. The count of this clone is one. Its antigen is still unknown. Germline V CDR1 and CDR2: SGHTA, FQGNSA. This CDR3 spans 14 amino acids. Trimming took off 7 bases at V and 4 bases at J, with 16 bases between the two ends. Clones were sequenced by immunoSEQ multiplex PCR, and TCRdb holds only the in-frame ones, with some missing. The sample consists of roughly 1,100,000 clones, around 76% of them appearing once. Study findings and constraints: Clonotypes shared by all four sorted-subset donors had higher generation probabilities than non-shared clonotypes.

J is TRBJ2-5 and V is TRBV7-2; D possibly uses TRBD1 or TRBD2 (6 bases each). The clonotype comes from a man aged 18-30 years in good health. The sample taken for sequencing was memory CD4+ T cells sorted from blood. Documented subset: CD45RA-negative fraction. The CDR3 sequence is CASTRGGPTETQYF. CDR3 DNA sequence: TGTGCCAGCACCCGTGGGGGGCCCACAGAGACCCAGTACTTC.